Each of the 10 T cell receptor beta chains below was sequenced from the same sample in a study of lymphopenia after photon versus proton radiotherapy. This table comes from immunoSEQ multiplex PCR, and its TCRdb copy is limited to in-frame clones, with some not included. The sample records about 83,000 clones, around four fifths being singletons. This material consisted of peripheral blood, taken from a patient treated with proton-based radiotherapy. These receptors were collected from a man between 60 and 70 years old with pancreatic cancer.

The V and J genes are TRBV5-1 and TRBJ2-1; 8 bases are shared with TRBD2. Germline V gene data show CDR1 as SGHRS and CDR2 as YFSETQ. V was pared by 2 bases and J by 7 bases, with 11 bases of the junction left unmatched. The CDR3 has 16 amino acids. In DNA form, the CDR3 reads TGCGCCAGCAGCTTCGATCCGGCGGGAGGATGGAATGAGCAGTTCTTC. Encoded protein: CASSFDPAGGWNEQFF.

The CDR3 coding sequence is TGTGCCAGCAGTCGCGGGGGGGGAGACAATGAGCAGTTCTTC. It translates to CASSRGGGDNEQFF. The V gene is TRBV6-1, the J gene TRBJ2-1; TRBD2 matches 9 bases. The CDR3 contains 14 residues. Germline trimming cut 5 bases from V and 5 bases from J; bases unmatched to any gene: 4. Germline V CDR1 and CDR2: MNHNS, SASEGT.

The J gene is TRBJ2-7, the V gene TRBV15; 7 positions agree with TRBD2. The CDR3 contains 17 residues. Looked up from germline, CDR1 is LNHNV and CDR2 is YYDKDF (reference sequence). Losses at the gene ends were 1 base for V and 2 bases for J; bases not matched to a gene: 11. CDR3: CATSRGWEGSRTYEQYF. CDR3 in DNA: TGTGCCACCAGCAGAGGGTGGGAGGGGTCCCGAACCTACGAGCAGTACTTC. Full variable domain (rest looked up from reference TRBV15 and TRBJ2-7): DAMVIQNPRYQVTQFGKPVTLSCSQTLNHNVMYWYQQKSSQAPKLLFHYYDKDFNNEADTPDNFQSRRPNTSFCFLDIRSPGLGDTAMYLCATSRGWEGSRTYEQYFGPGTRLTVT.

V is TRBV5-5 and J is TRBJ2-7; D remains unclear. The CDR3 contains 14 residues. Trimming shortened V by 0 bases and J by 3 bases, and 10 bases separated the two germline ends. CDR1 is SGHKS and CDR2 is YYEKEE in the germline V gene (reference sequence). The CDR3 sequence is CASSLVGRSYEQYF. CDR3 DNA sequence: TGTGCCAGCAGCTTGGTGGGCAGGAGCTACGAGCAGTACTTC.

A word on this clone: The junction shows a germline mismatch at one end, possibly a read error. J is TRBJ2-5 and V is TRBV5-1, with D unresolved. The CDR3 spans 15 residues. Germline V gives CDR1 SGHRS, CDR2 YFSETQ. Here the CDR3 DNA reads TGCGCCAGCAGATTGGCACCCCTTAACCGAGAGACCCAGTACTTC. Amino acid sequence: CASRLAPLNRETQYF. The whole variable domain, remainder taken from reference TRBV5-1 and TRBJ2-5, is KAGVTQTPRYLIKTRGQQVTLSCSPISGHRSVSWYQQTPGQGLQFLFEYFSETQRNKGNFPGRFSGRQFSNSRSEMNVSTLELGDSALYLCASRLAPLNRETQYFGPGTRLLVL.

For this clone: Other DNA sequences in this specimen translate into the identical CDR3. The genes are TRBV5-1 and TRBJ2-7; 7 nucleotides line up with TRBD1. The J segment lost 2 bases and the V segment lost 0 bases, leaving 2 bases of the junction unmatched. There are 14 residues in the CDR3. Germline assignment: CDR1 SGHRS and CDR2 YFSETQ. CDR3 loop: CASSLGGQTYEQYF. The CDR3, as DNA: TGCGCCAGCAGCTTGGGGGGACAGACCTACGAGCAGTACTTC.

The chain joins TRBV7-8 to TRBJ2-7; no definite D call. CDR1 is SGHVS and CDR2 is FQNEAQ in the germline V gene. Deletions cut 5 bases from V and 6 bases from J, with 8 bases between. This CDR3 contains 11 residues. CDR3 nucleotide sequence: TGTGCCAGCAGCGACTGGACCGAGCAGTACTTC. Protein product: CASSDWTEQYF.

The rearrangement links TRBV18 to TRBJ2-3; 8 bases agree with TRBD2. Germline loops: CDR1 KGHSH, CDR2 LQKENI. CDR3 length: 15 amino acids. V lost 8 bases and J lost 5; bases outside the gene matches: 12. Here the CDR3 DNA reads TGTGCCAGCAGATTCCGACGGGAGGGCCAAGATACGCAGTATTTT. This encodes CASRFRREGQDTQYF.

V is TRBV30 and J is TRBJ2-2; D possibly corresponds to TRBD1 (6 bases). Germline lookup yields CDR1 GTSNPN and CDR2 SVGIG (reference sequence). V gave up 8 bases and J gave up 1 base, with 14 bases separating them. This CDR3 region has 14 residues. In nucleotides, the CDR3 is TGTGCCCTCGGACAGAGGGTGAACACCGGGGAGCTGTTTTTT. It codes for CALGQRVNTGELFF.

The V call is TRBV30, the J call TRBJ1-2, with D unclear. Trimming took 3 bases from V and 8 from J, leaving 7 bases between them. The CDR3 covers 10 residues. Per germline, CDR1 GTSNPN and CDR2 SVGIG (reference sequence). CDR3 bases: TGTGCCTGGAGAGCAGAAGGCTACACCTTC. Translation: CAWRAEGYTF.